The 6 T cell receptor beta chains presented below share a single source sample, sequenced in a study of T cells in Graves' hyperthyroidism and ophthalmopathy. Amplification yielded TCR beta CDR3 regions, with RNA transcripts as the source. An initial round of RT-PCR targeting the TCR CDR3 relied on the HTBI primer set. Using its own MiXCR run on the multiplex PCR reads, TCRdb lists one record per CDR3 protein. The table shows fewer than 900,000 distinct CDR3 sequences, with approximately 16% occurring only once. The sequenced sample consisted of blood. The receptors derive from a man between 18 and 29 years old with Graves' hyperthyroidism.

Many counts were recorded for this clonotype. The rearrangement links TRBV18 to TRBJ2-3; TRBD1 is a possible D gene (6 bases). V lost 0 bases and J 5 bases, leaving 12 bases between the germline ends. From germline, CDR1 is KGHSH and CDR2 LQKENI. The CDR3 loop spans 15 amino acids. CDR3 protein: CASSPPWGLGDTQYF. The CDR3 nucleotides are TGTGCCAGCTCACCACCTTGGGGGCTCGGAGATACGCAGTATTTT.

This clonotype came up a few times. The gene calls are TRBV15 and TRBJ1-1, with 8 bases aligning to TRBD1. Trimming at V came to 3 bases and at J to 10 bases, leaving 10 bases not matched to a gene. The CDR3 sequence is 14 residues long. CDR1 and CDR2 from the germline V gene are LNHNV and YYDKDF (reference sequence). Written as DNA, the CDR3 is TGTGCCACCAGCAGGATACAGGGGGGCTCTGGAGCTTTCTTT. Protein: CATSRIQGGSGAFF.

The chain recombines TRBV3-1 with TRBJ1-2; 8 positions match TRBD1. The CDR3 loop spans 13 amino acids. Germline trimming cut 5 bases from V and 8 bases from J; bases unmatched to any gene: 7. Germline-derived CDR1 and CDR2 are LGHDT and YNNKEL (reference sequence). The CDR3 loop reads CASSAQGGGGYTF. The CDR3, as DNA: TGTGCCAGCAGCGCACAGGGGGGAGGAGGCTACACCTTC.

This clonotype turned up a few times. The chain is built from TRBV28 and TRBJ2-1; tentatively, D is TRBD1 (5 bases). V was cut by 6 bases and J by 7 bases, with 10 bases left in between. The CDR3 consists of 12 residues. Germline loops: CDR1 MDHEN, CDR2 SYDVKM. The CDR3 protein is CASRRDSNEQFF. The CDR3 region has the DNA TGTGCCAGCAGGCGTGACAGTAATGAGCAGTTCTTC. The complete variable domain, with remaining parts taken from reference TRBV28 and TRBJ2-1, reads DVKVTQSSRYLVKRTGEKVFLECVQDMDHENMFWYRQDPGLGLRLIYFSYDVKMKEKGDIPEGYSVSREKKERFSLILESASTNQTSMYLCASRRDSNEQFFGPGTRLTVL.

The genes are TRBV9 and TRBJ1-1, with D unclear. Deletions cut 3 bases from V and 0 bases from J, with 12 bases between. The CDR3 totals 15 residues. Germline CDR1 SGDLS, CDR2 YYNGEE. For the CDR3, the DNA is TGTGCCAGCAGCGGAGGAGCTGGATTGAACACTGAAGCTTTCTTT. Translation: CASSGGAGLNTEAFF. Drawing the rest from reference TRBV9 and TRBJ1-1, the complete variable domain is DSGVTQTPKHLITATGQRVTLRCSPRSGDLSVYWYQQSLDQGLQFLIQYYNGEERAKGNILERFSAQQFPDLHSELNLSSLELGDSALYFCASSGGAGLNTEAFFGQGTRLTVV.

This clonotype was counted between two and nine times. The rearrangement joins TRBV7-9 to TRBJ2-3; 8 bases are a match to TRBD2. Looked up from germline, CDR1 is SEHNR and CDR2 is FQNEAQ (reference sequence). After removal of 0 bases from V and 0 bases from J, the junction contained 5 bases not matched to a gene. CDR3 size: 17 residues. CDR3 amino acids: CASSLAPLAGSTDTQYF. In DNA, the CDR3 is TGTGCCAGCAGCTTAGCCCCCCTAGCGGGTAGCACAGATACGCAGTATTTT.